This section outlines one T cell receptor beta chain sequence together with its context. This sample stems from a study of blood T cell repertoires in COVID-19. As for the study in general: The origin of the acute and convalescent COVID-19 samples was the United States, Italy and Spain.

The data were produced by immunoSEQ multiplex PCR, yet TCRdb's version contains in-frame clones alone and is incomplete. The sample includes about 250,000 clones, 81% of them seen just once. The sequence derives from an elderly woman with acute or convalescent COVID-19. Sample: peripheral blood.

CDR3 in amino acids: CASSSPGPYEQYF. In DNA, the CDR3 is TGTGCCAGCAGTTCCCCAGGGCCTTACGAGCAGTACTTC. The V call is TRBV27, the J call TRBJ2-7; D might be TRBD1 (5 bases). V was cut by 4 bases and J by 4 bases, with 11 bases left in between. Germline CDR1 MNHEY, CDR2 SMNVEV (reference sequence). The CDR3 covers 13 residues.